This TCR beta chain was identified in a study of sequential checkpoint blockade in melanoma. TCRdb keeps only in-frame clones here, not all; method: immunoSEQ multiplex PCR. The data show some 40,000 clones, roughly 32% seen once. This CDR3 comprises 16 residues. Treatment here: randomized to nivolumab then ipilimumab (arm A) or the reverse (arm B). The origin of this receptor is a human donor with melanoma. The chain is built from TRBV7-5 and TRBJ2-3; the table's D gene call, TRBD2, was not cross checked with the DNA. TRBV7-5 has pseudogene status. Material: tumor tissue (inferred from file names), obtained from a patient given nivolumab and ipilimumab in sequence. As DNA, the CDR3 is TGTGCCAGCAGCGAGACTAGCGGGGGGAAAACAGATACGCAGTATTTT. Amino acids: CASSETSGGKTDTQYF.